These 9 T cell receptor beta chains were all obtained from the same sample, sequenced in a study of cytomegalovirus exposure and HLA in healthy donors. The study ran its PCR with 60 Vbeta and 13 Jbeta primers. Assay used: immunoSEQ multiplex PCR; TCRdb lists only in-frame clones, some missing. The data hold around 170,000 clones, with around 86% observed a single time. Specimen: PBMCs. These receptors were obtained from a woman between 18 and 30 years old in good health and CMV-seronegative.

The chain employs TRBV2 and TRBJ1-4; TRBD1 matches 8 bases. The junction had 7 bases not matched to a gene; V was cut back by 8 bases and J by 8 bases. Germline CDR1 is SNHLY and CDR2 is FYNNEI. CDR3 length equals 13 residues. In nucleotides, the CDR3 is TGTGCCAGCGGACAGGGCGCTACGGAAAAACTGTTTTTT. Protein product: CASGQGATEKLFF.

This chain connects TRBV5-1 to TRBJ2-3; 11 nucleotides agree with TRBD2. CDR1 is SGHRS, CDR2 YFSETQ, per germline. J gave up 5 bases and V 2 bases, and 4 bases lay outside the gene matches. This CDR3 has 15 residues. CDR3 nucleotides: TGCGCCAGCAGCTTCTTAGCGGGAGGGGTAGATACGCAGTATTTT. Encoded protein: CASSFLAGGVDTQYF. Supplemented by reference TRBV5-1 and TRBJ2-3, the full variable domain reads KAGVTQTPRYLIKTRGQQVTLSCSPISGHRSVSWYQQTPGQGLQFLFEYFSETQRNKGNFPGRFSGRQFSNSRSEMNVSTLELGDSALYLCASSFLAGGVDTQYFGPGTRLTVL.

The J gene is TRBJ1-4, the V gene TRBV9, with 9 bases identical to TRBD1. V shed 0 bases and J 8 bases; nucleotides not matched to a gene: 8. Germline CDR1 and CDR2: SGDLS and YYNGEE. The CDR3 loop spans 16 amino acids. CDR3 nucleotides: TGTGCCAGCAGCGTAGGGGCGGGACAGGGAGGCGAAAAACTGTTTTTT. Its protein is CASSVGAGQGGEKLFF.

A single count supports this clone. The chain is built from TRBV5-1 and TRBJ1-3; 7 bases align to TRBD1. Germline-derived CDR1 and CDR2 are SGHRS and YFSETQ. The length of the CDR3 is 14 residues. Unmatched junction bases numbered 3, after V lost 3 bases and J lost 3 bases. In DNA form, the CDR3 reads TGCGCCAGCAGCTCACAGGGGTTTGGAAACACCATATATTTT. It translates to CASSSQGFGNTIYF. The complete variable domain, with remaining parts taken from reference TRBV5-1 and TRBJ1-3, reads KAGVTQTPRYLIKTRGQQVTLSCSPISGHRSVSWYQQTPGQGLQFLFEYFSETQRNKGNFPGRFSGRQFSNSRSEMNVSTLELGDSALYLCASSSQGFGNTIYFGEGSWLTVV.

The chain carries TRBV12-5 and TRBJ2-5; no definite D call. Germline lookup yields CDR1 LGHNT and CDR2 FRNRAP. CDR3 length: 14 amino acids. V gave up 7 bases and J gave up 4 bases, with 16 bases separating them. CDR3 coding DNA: TGTGCTAGTGCCCCCGCGGCCCCATTAGAGACCCAGTACTTC. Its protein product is CASAPAAPLETQYF.

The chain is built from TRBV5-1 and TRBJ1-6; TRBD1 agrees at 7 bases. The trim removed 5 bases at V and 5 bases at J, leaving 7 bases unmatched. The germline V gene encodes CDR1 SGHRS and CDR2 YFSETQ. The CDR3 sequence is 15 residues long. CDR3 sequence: CASRRQGDHNSPLHF. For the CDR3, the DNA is TGCGCCAGCAGGAGACAGGGTGATCATAATTCACCCCTCCACTTT.

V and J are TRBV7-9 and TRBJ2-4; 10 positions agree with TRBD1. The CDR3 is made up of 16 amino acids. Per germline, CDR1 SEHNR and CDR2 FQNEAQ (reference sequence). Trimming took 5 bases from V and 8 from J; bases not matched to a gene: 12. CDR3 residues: CASSPGTGAGLDIQYF. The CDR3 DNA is TGTGCCAGCAGCCCCGGGACAGGGGCCGGTCTGGACATTCAGTACTTC.

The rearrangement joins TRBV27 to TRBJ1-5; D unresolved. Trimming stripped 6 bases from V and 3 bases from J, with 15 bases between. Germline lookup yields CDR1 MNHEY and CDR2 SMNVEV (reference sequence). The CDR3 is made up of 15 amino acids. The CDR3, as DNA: TGTGCCAGCAGCTATAAGGCGGGGTTCAATCAGCCCCAGCATTTT. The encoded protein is CASSYKAGFNQPQHF.

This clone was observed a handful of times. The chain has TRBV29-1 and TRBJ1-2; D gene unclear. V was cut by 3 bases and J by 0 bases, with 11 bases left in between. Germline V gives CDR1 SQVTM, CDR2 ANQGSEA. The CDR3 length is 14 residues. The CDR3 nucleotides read TGCAGCGTTGACAGGATAAAGACTAACTATGGCTACACCTTC. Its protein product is CSVDRIKTNYGYTF.